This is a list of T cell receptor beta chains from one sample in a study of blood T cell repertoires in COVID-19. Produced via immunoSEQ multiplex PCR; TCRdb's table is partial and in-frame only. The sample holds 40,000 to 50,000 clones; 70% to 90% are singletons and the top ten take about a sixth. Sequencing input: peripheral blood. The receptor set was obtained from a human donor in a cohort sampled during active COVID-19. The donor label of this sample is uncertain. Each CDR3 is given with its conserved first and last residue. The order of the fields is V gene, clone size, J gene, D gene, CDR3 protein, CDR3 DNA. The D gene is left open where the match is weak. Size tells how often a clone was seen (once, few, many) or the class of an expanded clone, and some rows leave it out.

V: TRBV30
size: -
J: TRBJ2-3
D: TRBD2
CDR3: CAWRTSGATDTQYF
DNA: TGTGCCTGGAGGACTAGCGGGGCCACAGATACGCAGTATTTT

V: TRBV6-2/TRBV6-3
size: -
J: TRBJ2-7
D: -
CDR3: CASSTRIRAYEQYF
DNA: TGTGCCAGCAGTACCAGGATCAGGGCCTACGAGCAGTACTTC

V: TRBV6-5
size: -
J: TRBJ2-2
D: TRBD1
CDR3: CASRGTGGNTGELFF
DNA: TGTGCCAGCAGGGGGACAGGGGGGAACACCGGGGAGCTGTTTTTT

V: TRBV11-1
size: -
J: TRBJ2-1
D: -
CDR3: CASSLVRGNEQFF
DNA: TGTGCCAGCAGCTTAGTCCGAGGCAATGAGCAGTTCTTC

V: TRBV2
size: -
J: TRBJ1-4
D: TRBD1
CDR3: CASRRTGANEKLFF
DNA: TGTGCCAGCAGAAGGACAGGGGCTAATGAAAAACTGTTTTTT

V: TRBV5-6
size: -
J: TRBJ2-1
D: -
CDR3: CASSLSRGSLEQFF
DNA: TGTGCCAGCAGCTTAAGCAGGGGAAGCCTGGAGCAGTTCTTC

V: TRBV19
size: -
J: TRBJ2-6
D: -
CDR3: CASSSSPGQRGSGANVLTF
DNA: TGTGCCAGTAGTAGCTCCCCGGGACAAAGGGGATCTGGGGCCAACGTCCTGACTTTC

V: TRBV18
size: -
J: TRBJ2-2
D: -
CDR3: CASSLSNTGELFF
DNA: TGTGCCAGCTCACTGAGTAACACCGGGGAGCTGTTTTTT

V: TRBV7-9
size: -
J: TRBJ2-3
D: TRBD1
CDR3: CASSPVDRGLADTQYF
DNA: TGTGCCAGCAGCCCCGTGGACAGGGGGCTGGCAGATACGCAGTATTTT

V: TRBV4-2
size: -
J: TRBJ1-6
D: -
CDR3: CASSTRRQTNSPLHF
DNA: TGTGCCAGCAGCACCCGCAGGCAAACTAATTCACCCCTCCACTTT

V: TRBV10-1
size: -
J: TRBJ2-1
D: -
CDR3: CASNNQGVGINEQFF
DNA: TGCGCCAGCAATAACCAGGGCGTAGGGATCAATGAGCAGTTCTTC

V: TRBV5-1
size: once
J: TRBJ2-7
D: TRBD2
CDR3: CASSLGSGGFYEQYF
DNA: TGCGCCAGCAGCTTGGGCAGCGGGGGGTTCTACGAGCAGTACTTC

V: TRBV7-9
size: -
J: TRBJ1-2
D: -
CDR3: CASSLGSGPNYGYTF
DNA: TGTGCCAGCAGCTTAGGGTCAGGGCCTAACTATGGCTACACCTTC

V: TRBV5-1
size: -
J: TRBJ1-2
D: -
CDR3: CASSSRGSDYGYTF
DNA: TGCGCCAGCAGCTCGCGGGGTTCGGACTATGGCTACACCTTC

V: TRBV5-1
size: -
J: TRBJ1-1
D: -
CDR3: CASSTFREGSTEAFF
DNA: TGCGCCAGCAGCACCTTTCGAGAGGGTAGCACTGAAGCTTTCTTT

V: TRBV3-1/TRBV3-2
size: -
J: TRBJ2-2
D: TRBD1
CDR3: CASSQTGGSLTGELFF
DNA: TGTGCCAGCAGCCAGACAGGGGGTTCTCTCACCGGGGAGCTGTTTTTT

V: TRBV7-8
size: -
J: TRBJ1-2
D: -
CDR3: CASSPSLNYGYTF
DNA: TGTGCCAGCAGCCCCAGTTTAAACTATGGCTACACCTTC

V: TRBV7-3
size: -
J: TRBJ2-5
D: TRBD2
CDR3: CASSPLAGGKQETQYF
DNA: TGTGCCAGCAGCCCGTTAGCGGGGGGAAAACAAGAGACCCAGTACTTC

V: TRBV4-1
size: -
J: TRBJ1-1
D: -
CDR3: CASSQDPSNTEAFF
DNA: TGCGCCAGCAGCCAAGACCCCTCGAACACTGAAGCTTTCTTT

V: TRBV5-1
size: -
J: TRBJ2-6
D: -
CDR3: CASSLTASGANVLTF
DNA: TGCGCCAGCAGCCTAACAGCCTCTGGGGCCAACGTCCTGACTTTC

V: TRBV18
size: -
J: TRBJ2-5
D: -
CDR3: CASSPGYQETQYF
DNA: TGTGCCAGCTCACCTGGCTACCAAGAGACCCAGTACTTC

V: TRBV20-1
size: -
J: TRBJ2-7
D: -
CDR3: CSASASAFSYEQYF
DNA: TGCAGTGCTAGTGCCAGCGCCTTTTCCTACGAGCAGTACTTC

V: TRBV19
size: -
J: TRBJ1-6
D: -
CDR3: CASSSAVDYSPLHF
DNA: TGTGCCAGTAGCAGCGCGGTGGACTACTCACCCCTCCACTTT

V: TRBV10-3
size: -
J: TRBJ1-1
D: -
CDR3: CAISESSVRTNTEAFF
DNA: TGTGCCATCAGTGAGTCGAGTGTCAGGACTAACACTGAAGCTTTCTTT

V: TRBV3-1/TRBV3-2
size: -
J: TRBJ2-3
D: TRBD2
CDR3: CASSTRLAGDTDTQYF
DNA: TGTGCCAGCAGCACCCGACTAGCGGGGGACACAGATACGCAGTATTTT

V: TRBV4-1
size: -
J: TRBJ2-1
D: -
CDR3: CASSQEAATGYNEQFF
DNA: TGCGCCAGCAGCCAAGAGGCAGCGACCGGTTACAATGAGCAGTTCTTC

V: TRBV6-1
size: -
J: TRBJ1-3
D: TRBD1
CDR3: CASSELGQGGGNTIYF
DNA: TGTGCCAGCAGTGAACTGGGACAGGGAGGGGGAAACACCATATATTTT

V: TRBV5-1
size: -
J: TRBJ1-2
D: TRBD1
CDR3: CASSVGQGLSAGGYTF
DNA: TGCGCCAGCAGCGTGGGACAGGGATTATCTGCGGGGGGCTACACCTTC

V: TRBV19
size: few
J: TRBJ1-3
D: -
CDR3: CASSSPGKSSGNTIYF
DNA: TGTGCCAGTAGTAGCCCAGGGAAGAGCTCTGGAAACACCATATATTTT

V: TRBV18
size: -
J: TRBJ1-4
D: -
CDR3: CASSPLSTATNEKLFF
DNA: TGTGCCAGCTCACCACTATCTACAGCAACTAATGAAAAACTGTTTTTT

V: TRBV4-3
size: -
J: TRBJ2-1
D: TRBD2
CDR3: CASSPQLAGGPESYNEQFF
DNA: TGCGCCAGCAGCCCACAACTAGCGGGGGGGCCGGAGTCCTACAATGAGCAGTTCTTC

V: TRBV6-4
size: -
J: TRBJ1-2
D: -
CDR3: CASSDSGAGNYGYTF
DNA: TGTGCCAGCAGTGACTCTGGGGCAGGAAACTATGGCTACACCTTC

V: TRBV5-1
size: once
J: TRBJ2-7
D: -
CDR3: CASSHGDRYEQYF
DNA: TGCGCCAGCAGCCACGGAGACCGGTACGAGCAGTACTTC

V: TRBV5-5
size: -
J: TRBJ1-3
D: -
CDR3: CASSPPRTGGRDTIYF
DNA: TGTGCCAGCAGCCCACCCCGGACCGGGGGTCGGGACACCATATATTTT

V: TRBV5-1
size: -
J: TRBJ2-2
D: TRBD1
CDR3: CASSLEGQGGGELFF
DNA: TGCGCCAGCAGCTTGGAAGGACAGGGGGGCGGGGAGCTGTTTTTT

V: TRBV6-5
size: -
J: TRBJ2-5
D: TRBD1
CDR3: CASRDRGNRETQYF
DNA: TGTGCCAGTAGGGACAGGGGGAACAGAGAGACCCAGTACTTC

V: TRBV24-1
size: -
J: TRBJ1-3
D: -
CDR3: CVTSDANSGNTIYF
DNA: TGTGTCACCAGTGATGCTAACTCTGGAAACACCATATATTTT

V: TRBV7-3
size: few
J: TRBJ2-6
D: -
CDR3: CASSSGAGANVLTF
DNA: TGTGCCAGCAGCTCAGGGGCCGGGGCCAACGTCCTGACTTTC

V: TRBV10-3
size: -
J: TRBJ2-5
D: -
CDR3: CAISGRGLEETQYF
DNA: TGTGCCATCAGTGGGCGGGGGCTCGAAGAGACCCAGTACTTC

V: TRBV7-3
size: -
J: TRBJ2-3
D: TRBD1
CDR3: CASSSGQGTDTQYF
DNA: TGTGCCAGCAGCTCCGGACAGGGAACAGATACGCAGTATTTT

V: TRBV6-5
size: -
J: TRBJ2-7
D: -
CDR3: CASSRTGSEQYF
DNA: TGTGCCAGCAGCCGAACAGGGTCCGAGCAGTACTTC

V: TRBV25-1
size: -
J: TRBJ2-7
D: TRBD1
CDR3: CASSALRGPTYEQYF
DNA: TGTGCCAGCAGTGCTCTCAGGGGGCCCACCTACGAGCAGTACTTC

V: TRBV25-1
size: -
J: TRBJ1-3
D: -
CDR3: CASSAPSGNTIYF
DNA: TGTGCCAGCAGTGCCCCTTCTGGAAACACCATATATTTT

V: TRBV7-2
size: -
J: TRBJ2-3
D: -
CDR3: CASSSRGGADTQYF
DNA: TGTGCCAGCAGCTCTCGGGGTGGAGCAGATACGCAGTATTTT

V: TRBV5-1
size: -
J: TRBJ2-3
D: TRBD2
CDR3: CASSLGSGGAIGTDTQYF
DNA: TGCGCCAGCAGCTTGGGTAGCGGGGGGGCCATAGGAACAGATACGCAGTATTTT

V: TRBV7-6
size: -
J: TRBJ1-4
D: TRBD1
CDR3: CASSPGQGNEKLFF
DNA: TGTGCCAGCAGCCCTGGACAGGGTAATGAAAAACTGTTTTTT

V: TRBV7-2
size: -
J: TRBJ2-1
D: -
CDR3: CASSLVGGGGSGNEQFF
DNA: TGTGCCAGCAGCTTAGTAGGGGGAGGGGGGAGTGGCAATGAGCAGTTCTTC

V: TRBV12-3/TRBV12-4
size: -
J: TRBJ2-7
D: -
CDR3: CTSSFDSSYEQYF
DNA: TGTACCAGCAGTTTCGACAGCTCCTACGAGCAGTACTTC

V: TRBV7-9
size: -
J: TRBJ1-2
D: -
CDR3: CASSFRTERNYGYTF
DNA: TGTGCCAGCAGCTTCAGGACAGAAAGGAACTATGGCTACACCTTC

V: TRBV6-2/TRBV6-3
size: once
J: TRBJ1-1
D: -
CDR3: CASSYLLVETEAFF
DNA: TGTGCCAGCAGTTACCTGCTAGTCGAAACTGAAGCTTTCTTT

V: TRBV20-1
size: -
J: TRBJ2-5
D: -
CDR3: CSARSVETPYF
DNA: TGCAGTGCTAGGTCTGTGGAGACTCCGTACTTC

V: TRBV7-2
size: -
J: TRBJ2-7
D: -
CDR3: CASSARNGGDDEQYF
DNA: TGTGCCAGCAGCGCGAGGAACGGGGGTGACGACGAGCAGTACTTC

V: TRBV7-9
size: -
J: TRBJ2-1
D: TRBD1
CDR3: CASSLDRVDYNEQFF
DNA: TGTGCCAGCAGCCTAGACAGGGTAGACTACAATGAGCAGTTCTTC

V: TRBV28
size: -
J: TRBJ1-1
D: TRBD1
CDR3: CASSLSGQGGTEAFF
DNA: TGTGCCAGCAGTTTATCCGGACAGGGGGGCACTGAAGCTTTCTTT

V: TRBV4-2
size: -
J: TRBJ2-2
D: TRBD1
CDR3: CASSRKWDRGPGELFF
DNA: TGTGCCAGCAGTCGAAAGTGGGACAGAGGGCCCGGGGAGCTGTTTTTT

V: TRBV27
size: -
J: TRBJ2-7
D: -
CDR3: CASSLWGDSYEQYF
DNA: TGTGCCAGCAGTTTATGGGGCGACTCCTACGAGCAGTACTTC

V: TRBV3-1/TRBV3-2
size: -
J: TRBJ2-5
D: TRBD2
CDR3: CASSWRGGSQETQYF
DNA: TGTGCCAGCAGTTGGCGGGGGGGCTCCCAAGAGACCCAGTACTTC